Presented here are 22 T cell receptor beta chains from one specimen sequenced in a study of shared clonotypes between healthy human individuals. Generated by immunoSEQ multiplex PCR, the TCRdb table keeps only in-frame clones and is missing some. In the table there are approximately 980,000 clones, over 75% of which are singletons. The sample consisted of memory CD4+ T cells sorted from blood. Subset denoted: CD45RA-negative fraction. The receptors were sampled from a man younger than 30 in good health.

The table lists this clone with a count of one. The chain has TRBV4-1 and TRBJ2-2; possible D gene TRBD2, 5 bases. V lost 0 bases to trimming and J lost 5 bases, with 10 bases between them. The CDR3 totals 15 residues. The V gene's germline CDR1 is MGHRA and CDR2 YSYEKL. This chain's CDR3 is CASSQEPGITGELFF. The CDR3, as DNA: TGCGCCAGCAGCCAAGAACCGGGGATTACCGGGGAGCTGTTTTTT.

J is TRBJ2-3 and V is TRBV2; no reliable D call. CDR1 and CDR2 (germline): SNHLY, FYNNEI. V was pared by 5 bases and J by 5 bases, with 8 bases between. The CDR3 totals 12 residues. The CDR3 coding sequence is TGTGCCAGCAGTTTCTGGAGAGATACGCAGTATTTT. This translates into CASSFWRDTQYF.

As concerns this clone: A much larger clone differs by one base, so this may be a read error. The genes are TRBV5-8 and TRBJ1-5, with 7 bases aligning to TRBD1. CDR1 and CDR2 (germline): SGHTS, YDEGEE. V shed 3 bases and J 0 bases; nucleotides not matched to a gene: 3. This CDR3 spans 15 amino acids. CDR3 coding DNA: TGTGCCAGCAGCTCGGGACAGTATAGCAATCAGCCCCAGCATTTT. This translates into CASSSGQYSNQPQHF.

The gene calls are TRBV11-3 and TRBJ2-7; TRBD1 aligns across 9 bases. The CDR3 extends over 14 amino acids. V lost 4 bases, J lost 5 bases, and 6 bases stayed unmatched. The germline V gene has CDR1 SGHNT and CDR2 YENEEA. CDR3 in amino acids: CASSSQGARDEQYF. The DNA of the CDR3 is TGTGCCAGCAGCTCACAGGGGGCCAGGGACGAGCAGTACTTC.

This clone came up a few times. The chain links TRBV4-2 to TRBJ1-5; D gene unclear. Trimming pared 2 bases from V and 3 bases from J, leaving 8 bases between. The CDR3 consists of 14 residues. From germline, CDR1 is LGHNA and CDR2 YNFKEQ. DNA for the CDR3: TGTGCCAGCAGCCAAATGTTGACCAATCAGCCCCAGCATTTT. Its translation: CASSQMLTNQPQHF.

This clone was counted once. V is TRBV11-2 and J is TRBJ1-2; 9 bases agree with TRBD1. This CDR3 spans 17 amino acids. V was clipped by 5 bases and J by 4 bases; unmatched bases: 14. Germline CDR1 is SGHAT and CDR2 is FQNNGV. CDR3 amino acids: CASSDNRGRSASYGYTF. The CDR3 DNA reads as TGTGCCAGCAGCGATAACAGGGGGCGGTCTGCTAGCTATGGCTACACCTTC.

J is TRBJ2-2 and V is TRBV6-1; D possibly corresponds to TRBD2 (6 bases). V was clipped by 3 bases and J by 2 bases, with 13 bases between them. Per the germline V gene, CDR1 is MNHNS and CDR2 is SASEGT. This CDR3 has 16 residues. CDR3 region: CASSDSGGINTGELFF. The CDR3 DNA sequence: TGTGCCAGCAGTGATTCCGGGGGTATTAACACCGGGGAGCTGTTTTTT.

This clone was recorded at least ten times. The CDR3 here is CASSLSEGLGGVWDQPQHF. As DNA, the CDR3 is TGTGCCAGCAGTTTATCTGAAGGGCTCGGGGGGGTATGGGATCAGCCCCAGCATTTT. This sequence joins TRBV28 and TRBJ1-5; D is possibly TRBD1 (5 bases). CDR3 size: 19 residues. V lost 1 base to trimming and J lost 5 bases, with 24 bases between them. CDR1 and CDR2 (germline): MDHEN, SYDVKM.

This clone was counted between two and nine times. The chain uses TRBV5-4 and TRBJ2-7, with D hard to call. The germline CDR1 and CDR2 sequences are SGHNT and YYREEE (reference sequence). The CDR3 extends over 14 amino acids. With 7 bases removed from V and 5 bases from J, the gap between germline ends came to 19 bases. The CDR3, as DNA: TGTGCCAGCCGATCAGATCCATTAGAAGACGAGCAGTACTTC. It yields the protein CASRSDPLEDEQYF.

This clone was recorded once. V usage is TRBV19 and J usage is TRBJ2-7; TRBD1 agrees at 7 bases. The CDR3 spans 15 residues. CDR1 is LNHDA, CDR2 SQIVND, per germline (reference sequence). Trimming removed 1 base from V and 3 bases from J; junction bases left unmatched: 6. In DNA form, the CDR3 reads TGTGCCAGTAGTATAGCCGGGACAGCCCTCTACGAGCAGTACTTC. Translating it yields CASSIAGTALYEQYF.

The V call is TRBV27, the J call TRBJ1-1; 9 nucleotides agree with TRBD1. From germline, CDR1 is MNHEY and CDR2 SMNVEV (reference sequence). The trim removed 6 bases at V and 5 bases at J, leaving 7 bases unmatched. The CDR3 spans 14 residues. The CDR3 nucleotides are TGTGCCAGCAGCCTGACAGGGGGGGTAACTGAAGCTTTCTTT. Translating gives CASSLTGGVTEAFF.

This clone showed up just once. The V and J genes are TRBV5-5 and TRBJ1-6, with 7 bases fitting TRBD1. J gave up 6 bases and V 5 bases, and 5 bases lay outside the gene matches. The CDR3 covers 14 residues. Germline V gene lookup returns CDR1 SGHKS and CDR2 YYEKEE (reference sequence). The CDR3 sequence: CASRGTAFNSPLHF. DNA of the CDR3: TGTGCCAGCAGAGGGACAGCCTTTAATTCACCCCTCCACTTT. Variable domain in full (rest from reference TRBV5-5 and TRBJ1-6): DAGVTQSPTHLIKTRGQQVTLRCSPISGHKSVSWYQQVLGQGPQFIFQYYEKEERGRGNFPDRFSARQFPNYSSELNVNALLLGDSALYLCASRGTAFNSPLHFGNGTRLTVT.

V gene TRBV7-3 combines with J gene TRBJ2-3, with a weak D call TRBD2 (6 bases). Germline V gene data show CDR1 as SGHTA and CDR2 as FQGTGA. V dropped 5 bases and J dropped 8 bases, with 14 bases sitting between them. CDR3 length: 13 residues. In nucleotides, the CDR3 is TGTGCCAGCAGCGAGACTAGGTTAGGTACGCAGTATTTT. This translates into CASSETRLGTQYF.

A remark on this clone: Within the sample, other DNA sequences also encode this same CDR3. The CDR3 spells CAWSVQVNYGYTF. DNA for the CDR3: TGTGCCTGGAGTGTACAGGTCAACTATGGCTACACCTTC. This sequence joins TRBV30 and TRBJ1-2, with TRBD1 as a possible D gene (5 bases). There are 13 residues in the CDR3. V was cut by 0 bases and J by 2 bases, with 7 bases left in between. Germline V gives CDR1 GTSNPN, CDR2 SVGIG (reference sequence).

This clone was seen once. The same CDR3 also results from other DNA sequences found in this sample. The chain links TRBV11-2 to TRBJ2-3; possibly TRBD2 for D (6 bases). CDR1 and CDR2 (germline): SGHAT, FQNNGV. This CDR3 is 13 amino acids long. V lost 0 bases, J lost 6 bases, and 7 bases lay in between. CDR3 loop: CASSLDRGDTQYF. In DNA, the CDR3 is TGTGCCAGCAGCTTAGATCGGGGGGATACGCAGTATTTT.

The chain recombines TRBV7-6 with TRBJ2-1, with a possible D match to TRBD2 (5 bases). CDR3 size: 11 residues. Deletions cut 8 bases from V and 10 bases from J, with 12 bases between. In germline, CDR1 is SGHVS, CDR2 FNYEAQ. The CDR3 region is CASALQREQFF. CDR3 nucleotides: TGTGCCAGCGCCCTGCAGCGGGAGCAGTTCTTC.

V usage is TRBV29-1 and J usage is TRBJ2-4; D is undetermined. The CDR3 covers 16 residues. Germline V gives CDR1 SQVTM, CDR2 ANQGSEA. Trimming stripped 1 base from V and 0 bases from J, with 13 bases between. DNA of the CDR3: TGCAGCGTTGAAGTTCGGCTAACTCTAGCCAAAAACATTCAGTACTTC. This translates into CSVEVRLTLAKNIQYF.

The chain is built from TRBV6-6 and TRBJ1-3; TRBD1 matches at 7 bases. The CDR3 is made up of 16 amino acids. The junction had 2 bases not matched to a gene; V was cut back by 0 bases and J by 0 bases. CDR1 is MNHNY and CDR2 is SVGAGI in the germline V gene (reference sequence). In DNA form, the CDR3 reads TGTGCCAGCAGTTACTCGGGACAGAACTCTGGAAACACCATATATTTT. It translates to CASSYSGQNSGNTIYF.

This chain links TRBV5-1 with TRBJ2-5, with a weak D call TRBD1 (5 bases). This CDR3 has 15 residues. In germline, CDR1 is SGHRS, CDR2 YFSETQ. Trimming took off 4 bases at V and 0 bases at J, with 13 bases between the two ends. Written as DNA, the CDR3 is TGCGCCAGCAGCAATCAACCAGGGAACCAAGAGACCCAGTACTTC. Protein sequence: CASSNQPGNQETQYF.

A remark on this clone: At the DNA level, this CDR3 is encoded by other sequences in the same sample as well. The V and J genes are TRBV6-5 and TRBJ2-1; the D is unclear. The CDR3 totals 11 residues. Germline CDR1 MNHEY, CDR2 SVGAGI. V gave up 0 bases and J gave up 8 bases, with 2 bases separating them. The DNA for the CDR3 is TGTGCCAGCAGTTACTCGGATGAGCAGTTCTTC. Protein product: CASSYSDEQFF.

This chain links TRBV19 with TRBJ1-4, with TRBD1 matching 8 bases. Germline assignment: CDR1 LNHDA and CDR2 SQIVND (reference sequence). V trimming: 8 bases; J trimming: 7 bases; junction bases outside the gene matches: 9. The CDR3 runs 14 residues. CDR3 bases: TGTGCCAGTGGTGACAGGGGAGGGTTTGAAAAACTGTTTTTT. Translated: CASGDRGGFEKLFF.

The J gene is TRBJ2-3, the V gene TRBV15; maybe TRBD1 (5 bases). V lost 0 bases, J lost 1 base, and 11 bases lay in between. The CDR3 length is 16 residues. Germline V gene data show CDR1 as LNHNV and CDR2 as YYDKDF (reference sequence). The CDR3 loop reads CATSRDLGAGTDTQYF. The DNA for the CDR3 is TGTGCCACCAGCAGAGATTTAGGGGCTGGCACAGATACGCAGTATTTT.